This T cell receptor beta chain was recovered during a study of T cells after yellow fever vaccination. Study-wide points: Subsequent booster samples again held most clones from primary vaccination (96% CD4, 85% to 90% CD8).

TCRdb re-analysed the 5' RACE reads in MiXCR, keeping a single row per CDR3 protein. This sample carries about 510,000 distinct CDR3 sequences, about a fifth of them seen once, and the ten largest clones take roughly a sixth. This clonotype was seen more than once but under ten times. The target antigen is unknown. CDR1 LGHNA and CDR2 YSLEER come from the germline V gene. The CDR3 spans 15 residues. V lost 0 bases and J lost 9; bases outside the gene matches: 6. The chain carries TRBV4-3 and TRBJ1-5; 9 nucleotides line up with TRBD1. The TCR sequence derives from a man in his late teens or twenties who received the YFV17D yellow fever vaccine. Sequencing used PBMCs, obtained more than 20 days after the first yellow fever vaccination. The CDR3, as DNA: TGCGCCAGCAGCCAAGATGGGACAGGGACTACGCCCCAGCATTTT. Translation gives CASSQDGTGTTPQHF.